Only a few counts were recorded for the clone carrying this TCR beta chain. This sample was taken from a study of blood T cells in healthy people across ages. Using a J-beta primer mix together with a sample-barcoded 5' primer, a second PCR was run for 7 to 11 cycles. TCRdb reprocessed the 5' RACE reads via MiXCR and lists one record per CDR3 protein. The sample includes about 800,000 distinct CDR3 sequences, roughly 25% of them seen just once. A further study also used this sample, focusing on T cells of mothers and their children. That paper states: Using around 1.5 ug per 15 ul, all extracted RNA underwent cDNA synthesis.

Source material: blood. The receptor was derived from a boy aged 5-17 years in good health.

The CDR3 reads CSARPTGLAGPRRETQYF. The CDR3 DNA reads as TGCAGTGCTAGACCAACTGGACTAGCGGGACCCCGGAGGGAGACCCAGTACTTC. The chain joins TRBV20-1 to TRBJ2-5; the match to TRBD2 covers 12 bases. Per germline, CDR1 DFQATT and CDR2 SNEGSKA (reference sequence). The V and J ends lost 2 bases and 5 bases, in that order; junction bases with no gene match: 15. The CDR3 is 18 residues long.